This T cell receptor (beta chain) was recovered during a study of PD-1 blockade in classical Hodgkin lymphoma. General study results and limits: The diversity seen at baseline in complete responders resembled that of newly diagnosed patients. By cycle point C4D1, TCR diversity had risen significantly in CD4+ cells (but not CD8+ cells).

Every patient experienced relapse after autologous stem cell transplantation, and brentuximab vedotin exposure varied. Responses achieved at best were complete response, partial response or progressive disease. CDR3 length: 15 residues. The V and J ends lost 5 bases and 3 bases respectively, with 17 bases between them. Germline V CDR1 and CDR2: MNHEY, SMNVEV (reference sequence). As for this clone: The antigen remains unidentified.

Method: immunoSEQ multiplex PCR; TCRdb's copy keeps in-frame clones and lacks some. Among under 30,000 clones listed, about 71% were seen once. The chain couples TRBV27 to TRBJ2-7, with D possibly TRBD1 on 6 matching bases. This specimen consisted of peripheral blood mononuclear cells (PBMCs), obtained at baseline. The sequence was collected from a human donor with classical Hodgkin lymphoma. CDR3 coding DNA: TGTGCCAGCAGTCCCCTGTCGGGACACTACTACGAGCAGTACTTC. Translation gives CASSPLSGHYYEQYF.